This T cell receptor (beta chain) derives from a study of response to subunit inactivated influenza vaccine. General observations from the study: Researchers suggested that each seasonal influenza vaccination recruits few new T cells.

In TCRdb, the RT-PCR reads were re-called with MiXCR into one record per CDR3 protein. The table lists about 310,000 distinct CDR3 sequences, 21% of them singletons, with more than 8.5% in the top ten. Comment on this clonotype: Its antigen is not identified.

The CDR3 loop spans 13 amino acids. V lost 4 bases, J lost 4 bases, and 10 bases lay in between. CDR1 is MGHDK and CDR2 is SYGVNS in the germline V gene. V and J are TRBV25-1 and TRBJ1-2; weak D call: TRBD1 (5 bases). The sequence was collected from a man aged 50-75 years who received an inactivated influenza vaccine. The sample in question was PBMCs from blood, obtained less than 22 months after vaccination. CDR3 region: CASSAGVGYGYTF. The CDR3 DNA reads as TGTGCCAGCAGTGCGGGGGTCGGCTATGGCTACACCTTC.